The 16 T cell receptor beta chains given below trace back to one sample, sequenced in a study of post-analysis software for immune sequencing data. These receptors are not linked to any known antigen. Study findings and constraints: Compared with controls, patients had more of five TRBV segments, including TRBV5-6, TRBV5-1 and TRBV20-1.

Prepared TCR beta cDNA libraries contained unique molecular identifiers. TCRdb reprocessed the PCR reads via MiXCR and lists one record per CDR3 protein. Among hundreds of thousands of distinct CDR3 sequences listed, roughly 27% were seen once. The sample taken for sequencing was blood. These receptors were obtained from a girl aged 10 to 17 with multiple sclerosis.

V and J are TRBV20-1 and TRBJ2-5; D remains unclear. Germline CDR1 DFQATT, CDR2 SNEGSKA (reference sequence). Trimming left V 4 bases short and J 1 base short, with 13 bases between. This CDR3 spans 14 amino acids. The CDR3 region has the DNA TGCAGTGCTACACCCTACGTGGGCCAAGAGACCCAGTACTTC. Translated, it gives CSATPYVGQETQYF.

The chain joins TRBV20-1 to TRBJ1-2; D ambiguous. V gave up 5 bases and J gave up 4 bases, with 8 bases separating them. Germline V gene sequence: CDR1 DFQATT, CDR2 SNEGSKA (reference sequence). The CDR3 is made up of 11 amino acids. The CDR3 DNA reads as TGCAGTGCTTCTACATCCTATGGCTACACCTTC. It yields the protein CSASTSYGYTF.

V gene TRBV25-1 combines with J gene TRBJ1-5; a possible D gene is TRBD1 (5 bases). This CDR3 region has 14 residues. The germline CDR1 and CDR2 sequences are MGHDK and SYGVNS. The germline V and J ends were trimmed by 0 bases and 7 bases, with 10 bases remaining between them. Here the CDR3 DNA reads TGTGCCAGCAGTGAATACGGGACTCACCAGCCCCAGCATTTT. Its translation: CASSEYGTHQPQHF.

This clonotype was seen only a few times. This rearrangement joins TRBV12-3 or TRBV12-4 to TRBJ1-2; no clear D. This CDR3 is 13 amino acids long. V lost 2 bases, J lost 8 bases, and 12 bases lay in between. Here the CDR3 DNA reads TGTGCCAGCAGTTTATCAGCGACCGGGGGCTACACCTTC. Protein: CASSLSATGGYTF.

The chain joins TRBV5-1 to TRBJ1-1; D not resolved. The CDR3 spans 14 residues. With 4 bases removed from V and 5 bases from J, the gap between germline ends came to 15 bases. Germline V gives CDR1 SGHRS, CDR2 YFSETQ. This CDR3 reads CASSLTSMETEAFF. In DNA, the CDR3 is TGCGCCAGCAGCCTTACATCCATGGAGACTGAAGCTTTCTTT.

The CDR3 DNA reads as TGTGCCACCAGCAGAGACCTCAGCGGGGGGGCAACAGATACGCAGTATTTT. Residues: CATSRDLSGGATDTQYF. The chain is built from TRBV15 and TRBJ2-3; the match to TRBD2 covers 10 bases. This CDR3 has 17 amino acids. The germline CDR1 and CDR2 sequences are LNHNV and YYDKDF (reference sequence). V dropped 0 bases and J dropped 3; count of bases not matched to a gene: 6.

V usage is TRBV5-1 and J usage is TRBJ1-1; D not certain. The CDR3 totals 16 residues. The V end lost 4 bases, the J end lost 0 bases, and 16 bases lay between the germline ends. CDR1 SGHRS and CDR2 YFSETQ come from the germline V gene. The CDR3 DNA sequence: TGCGCCAGCAGCCCTAGTATTAGAGGTATGAACACTGAAGCTTTCTTT. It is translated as CASSPSIRGMNTEAFF. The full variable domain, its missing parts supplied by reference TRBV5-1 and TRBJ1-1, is KAGVTQTPRYLIKTRGQQVTLSCSPISGHRSVSWYQQTPGQGLQFLFEYFSETQRNKGNFPGRFSGRQFSNSRSEMNVSTLELGDSALYLCASSPSIRGMNTEAFFGQGTRLTVV.

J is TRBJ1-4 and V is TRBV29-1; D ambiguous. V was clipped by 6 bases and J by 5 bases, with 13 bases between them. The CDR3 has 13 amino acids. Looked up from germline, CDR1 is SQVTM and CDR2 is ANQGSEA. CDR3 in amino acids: CSVRTAENEKLFF. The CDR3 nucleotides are TGCAGCGTCCGGACGGCAGAGAATGAAAAACTGTTTTTT. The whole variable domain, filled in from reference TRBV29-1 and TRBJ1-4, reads SAVISQKPSRDICQRGTSLTIQCQVDSQVTMMFWYRQQPGQSLTLIATANQGSEATYESGFVIDKFPISRPNLTFSTLTVSNMSPEDSSIYLCSVRTAENEKLFFGSGTQLSVL.

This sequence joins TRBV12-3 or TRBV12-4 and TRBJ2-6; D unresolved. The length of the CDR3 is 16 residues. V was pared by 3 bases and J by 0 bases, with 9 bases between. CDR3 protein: CASSLVPSSGANVLTF. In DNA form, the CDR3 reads TGTGCCAGCAGTTTGGTCCCTAGCTCTGGGGCCAACGTCCTGACTTTC.

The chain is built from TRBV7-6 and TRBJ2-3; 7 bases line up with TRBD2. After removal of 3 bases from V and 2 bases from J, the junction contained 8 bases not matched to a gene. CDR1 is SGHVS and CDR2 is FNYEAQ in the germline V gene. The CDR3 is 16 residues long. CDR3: CASSLGAGTYTDTQYF. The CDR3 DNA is TGTGCCAGCAGCTTGGGAGCGGGAACCTACACAGATACGCAGTATTTT.

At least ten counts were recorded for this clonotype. In DNA form, the CDR3 reads TGTGCCAGCAGTTATCACAGGGGGCGTGATGGCTACACCTTC. Its translation is CASSYHRGRDGYTF. This sequence joins TRBV6-5 and TRBJ1-2; 9 bases are shared with TRBD1. J gave up 6 bases and V 3 bases, and 5 bases lay outside the gene matches. CDR1 is MNHEY and CDR2 is SVGAGI in the germline V gene. The CDR3 covers 14 residues.

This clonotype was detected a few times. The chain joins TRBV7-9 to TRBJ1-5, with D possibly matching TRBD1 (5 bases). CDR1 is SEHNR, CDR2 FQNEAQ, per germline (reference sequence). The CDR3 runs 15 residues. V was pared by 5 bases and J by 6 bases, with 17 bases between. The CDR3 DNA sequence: TGTGCCAGCAGCCCAACCGACAGTCCAGGTCAGCCCCAGCATTTT. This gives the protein CASSPTDSPGQPQHF.

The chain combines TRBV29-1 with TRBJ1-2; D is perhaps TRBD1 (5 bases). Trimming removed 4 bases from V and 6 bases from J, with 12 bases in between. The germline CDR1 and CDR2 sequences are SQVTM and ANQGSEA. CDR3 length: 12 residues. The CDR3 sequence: CSVVGRDHGYTF. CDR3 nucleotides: TGCAGCGTTGTTGGCAGGGACCATGGCTACACCTTC.

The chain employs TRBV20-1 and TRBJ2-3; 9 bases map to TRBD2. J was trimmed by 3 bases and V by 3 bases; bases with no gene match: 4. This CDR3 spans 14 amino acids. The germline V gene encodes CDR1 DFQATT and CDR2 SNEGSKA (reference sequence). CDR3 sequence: CSARDSGRTDTQYF. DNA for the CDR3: TGCAGTGCTAGGGACAGCGGGAGGACAGATACGCAGTATTTT.

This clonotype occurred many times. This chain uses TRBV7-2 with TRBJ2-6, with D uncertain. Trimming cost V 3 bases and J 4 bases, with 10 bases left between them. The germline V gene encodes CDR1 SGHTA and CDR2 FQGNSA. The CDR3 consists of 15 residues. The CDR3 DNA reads TGTGCCAGCAGCTTGCGCATTGACGGGGCCAACGTCCTGACTTTC. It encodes CASSLRIDGANVLTF.

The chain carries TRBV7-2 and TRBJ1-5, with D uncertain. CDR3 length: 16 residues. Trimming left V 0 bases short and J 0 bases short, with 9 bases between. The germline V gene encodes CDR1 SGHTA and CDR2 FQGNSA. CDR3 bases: TGTGCCAGCAGCTTAGCCGACACTTATAGCAATCAGCCCCAGCATTTT. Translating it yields CASSLADTYSNQPQHF.